The 23 T cell receptor beta chains listed next were all sequenced from one sample in a study of cytomegalovirus exposure and HLA in healthy donors. In the PCR, 60 Vbeta and 13 Jbeta primers were used. Clones were sequenced by immunoSEQ multiplex PCR, and TCRdb holds only the in-frame ones, with some missing. The sample has approximately 55,000 clones, around 81% seen once; the top ten hold about 2.5%. Specimen: PBMCs. These receptors all come from a boy aged 5-17 years in good health and CMV-seropositive.

The gene calls are TRBV2 and TRBJ2-1; TRBD2 aligns across 12 bases. The germline V gene has CDR1 SNHLY and CDR2 FYNNEI. V was pared by 3 bases and J by 10 bases, with 10 bases of the junction left unmatched. The length of the CDR3 is 16 residues. For the CDR3, the DNA is TGTGCCAGCAGTGATCATCGCCTAGCGGGGGGGGACGAGCAGTTCTTC. It specifies CASSDHRLAGGDEQFF.

This clone was detected only once. The V gene is TRBV4-1, the J gene TRBJ2-2; D uncertain. This CDR3 region has 15 residues. The V gene's germline CDR1 is MGHRA and CDR2 YSYEKL. The V end lost 0 bases, the J end lost 10 bases, and 15 bases lay between the germline ends. The DNA of the CDR3 is TGCGCCAGCAGCCAAGATTACGAGGTTTCGGTGGAGCTGTTTTTT. Protein sequence: CASSQDYEVSVELFF.

The gene calls are TRBV6-6 and TRBJ1-1; TRBD1 aligns across 7 bases. The CDR3 is 14 amino acids. The germline V gene has CDR1 MNHNY and CDR2 SVGAGI (reference sequence). Unmatched junction bases numbered 7, after V lost 5 bases and J lost 4 bases. The CDR3 bases are TGTGCCAGCAGTCTGACAGGGCCCTTCACTGAAGCTTTCTTT. Residues: CASSLTGPFTEAFF.

This chain uses TRBV10-3 with TRBJ1-2; D unclear. The V and J ends lost 3 bases and 6 bases respectively, with 11 bases between them. Germline lookup yields CDR1 ENHRY and CDR2 SYGVKD. This CDR3 contains 13 residues. The CDR3 spells CAISDLEKHGYTF. The DNA of the CDR3 is TGTGCCATCAGTGATCTGGAGAAACATGGCTACACCTTC.

This chain links TRBV7-6 with TRBJ2-2; the D is unclear. Germline CDR1 and CDR2: SGHVS and FNYEAQ. The CDR3 length is 15 residues. V shed 4 bases and J shed 1 base, with 10 bases lying between them. Written as DNA, the CDR3 is TGTGCCAGCAGCTCCAGAACCCAGAACACCGGGGAGCTGTTTTTT. It specifies CASSSRTQNTGELFF.

The V and J genes are TRBV7-6 and TRBJ2-3, with TRBD2 matching over 8 bases. V shed 1 base and J 5 bases; nucleotides not matched to a gene: 11. The CDR3 covers 17 residues. Germline CDR1 and CDR2: SGHVS and FNYEAQ. In DNA form, the CDR3 reads TGTGCCAGCAGCTTAGGACCCGCGGGGGGCCGCCAAGATACGCAGTATTTT. Its protein product is CASSLGPAGGRQDTQYF.

This chain connects TRBV18 to TRBJ1-3; no clear D gene. Germline V CDR1 and CDR2: KGHSH, LQKENI. The CDR3 totals 16 residues. The V and J ends lost 3 bases and 4 bases respectively, with 16 bases between them. Here the CDR3 reads CASSPARSGIGNTIYF. DNA of the CDR3: TGTGCCAGCTCACCTGCCCGATCGGGGATCGGAAACACCATATATTTT.

The chain uses TRBV5-5 and TRBJ2-5; D might be TRBD2 (7 bases). V was clipped by 2 bases and J by 5 bases, with 13 bases between them. CDR3 length: 14 amino acids. Germline-derived CDR1 and CDR2 are SGHKS and YYEKEE (reference sequence). The CDR3: CASSFSGGRETQYF. For the CDR3, the DNA is TGTGCCAGCAGCTTTTCGGGGGGCCGGGAGACCCAGTACTTC.

J is TRBJ1-2 and V is TRBV18; no firm D call. Trimming removed 3 bases from V and 2 bases from J, with 13 bases in between. The germline V gene has CDR1 KGHSH and CDR2 LQKENI. The CDR3 totals 15 residues. The CDR3 DNA sequence: TGTGCCAGCTCACCCATCTACGATGTGAACTATGGCTACACCTTC. As protein: CASSPIYDVNYGYTF.

This clone was observed a handful of times. The chain couples TRBV6-6 to TRBJ2-3; D is possibly TRBD1 (5 bases). The length of the CDR3 is 14 residues. The germline V and J ends were trimmed by 8 bases and 3 bases, with 15 bases remaining between them. Germline V gives CDR1 MNHNY, CDR2 SVGAGI (reference sequence). The CDR3, as DNA: TGTGCCAGCGGTCACAGGAGTCCGACAGATACGCAGTATTTT. This codes for CASGHRSPTDTQYF.

This sequence joins TRBV27 and TRBJ1-5; 7 nucleotides align to TRBD1. V lost 6 bases to trimming and J lost 4 bases; unmatched junction nucleotides: 6. CDR3 length equals 14 residues. Germline V gene sequence: CDR1 MNHEY, CDR2 SMNVEV (reference sequence). This CDR3 is CASSRGQPNQPQHF. The CDR3 coding sequence is TGTGCCAGCAGCCGGGGACAGCCGAATCAGCCCCAGCATTTT.

This clone was detected once. The V and J genes are TRBV4-1 and TRBJ1-2; 8 bases map to TRBD1. Germline trimming cut 5 bases from V and 2 bases from J; bases unmatched to any gene: 7. Germline lookup yields CDR1 MGHRA and CDR2 YSYEKL. The CDR3 runs 15 residues. The CDR3 nucleotides read TGCGCCAGCAGCAACCCACAGGGGGTCAACTATGGCTACACCTTC. Translating gives CASSNPQGVNYGYTF.

This chain uses TRBV6-1 with TRBJ1-1; unclear D gene. Trimming removed 2 bases at V and 0 bases at J, with 10 bases between. The CDR3 runs to 15 residues. In germline, CDR1 is MNHNS, CDR2 SASEGT. CDR3 in amino acids: CASSEYNRMNTEAFF. As DNA, the CDR3 is TGTGCCAGCAGTGAATATAACAGAATGAACACTGAAGCTTTCTTT.

The chain links TRBV19 to TRBJ1-6; tentative D call: TRBD1 (6 bases). CDR3 length equals 13 residues. The V gene's germline CDR1 is LNHDA and CDR2 SQIVND (reference sequence). Trimming shortened V by 5 bases and J by 11 bases, and 13 bases separated the two germline ends. CDR3 DNA sequence: TGTGCCAGTAGTTCAACAGGGCGGGCACCCCTCCACTTT. It yields the protein CASSSTGRAPLHF. Full variable domain (outside the CDR3, taken from reference TRBV19 and TRBJ1-6): DGGITQSPKYLFRKEGQNVTLSCEQNLNHDAMYWYRQDPGQGLRLIYYSQIVNDFQKGDIAEGYSVSREKKESFPLTVTSAQKNPTAFYLCASSSTGRAPLHFGNGTRLTVT.

The J gene is TRBJ1-1, the V gene TRBV7-8, with D possibly matching TRBD1 (5 bases). CDR1 is SGHVS, CDR2 FQNEAQ, per germline. The CDR3 length is 16 residues. Trimming pared 3 bases from V and 5 bases from J, leaving 19 bases between. CDR3 in DNA: TGTGCCAGCAGCTTGACCCACCGGGGGTTAGATACTGAAGCTTTCTTT. This gives the protein CASSLTHRGLDTEAFF.

V and J are TRBV5-4 and TRBJ2-7; 10 positions agree with TRBD2. The CDR3 consists of 15 residues. The ends lost 5 bases at V and 0 bases at J; junction bases unmatched: 5. Germline V lookup: CDR1 SGHNT, CDR2 YYREEE (reference sequence). The CDR3 DNA reads TGTGCCAGCAGTTCCGGGACTAGCGTCTCCTACGAGCAGTACTTC. Its translation: CASSSGTSVSYEQYF.

The chain links TRBV29-1 to TRBJ1-4, with 10 bases matching TRBD1. Germline V CDR1 and CDR2: SQVTM, ANQGSEA. Trimming at V came to 5 bases and at J to 10 bases, leaving 10 bases not matched to a gene. CDR3 length: 14 amino acids. DNA of the CDR3: TGCAGCGTTCCATTGGGACAGGGGTCAGGAAAACTGTTTTTT. Translated, it gives CSVPLGQGSGKLFF.

This chain links TRBV6-5 with TRBJ2-3, with a weak D call TRBD2 (6 bases). V lost 8 bases, J lost 6 bases, and 18 bases lay in between. The CDR3 runs 14 residues. The germline gives CDR1 MNHEY, CDR2 SVGAGI. The CDR3 DNA reads as TGTGCCAGCCGTAAGGAGGGAGATAGGGATACGCAGTATTTT. It is translated as CASRKEGDRDTQYF.

This clone was seen a few times. The CDR3 DNA reads as TGCGCCAGCGAGGGCGGGGGGCAGTATTTT. As protein: CASEGGGQYF. The V and J genes are TRBV23-1 and TRBJ2-3; 7 nucleotides agree with TRBD2. TRBV23-1 qualifies as an ORF whose function is uncertain. The CDR3 is made up of 10 amino acids. The V segment lost 8 bases and the J segment 11 bases; nucleotides outside the gene matches: 4.

The gene calls are TRBV19 and TRBJ1-6; no clear D gene. The CDR3 sequence is 14 residues long. Per the germline V gene, CDR1 is LNHDA and CDR2 is SQIVND (reference sequence). V was pared by 8 bases and J by 0 bases, with 8 bases between. CDR3 region: CASGRSSYNSPLHF. DNA for the CDR3: TGTGCCAGTGGTAGGAGCTCCTATAATTCACCCCTCCACTTT.

The CDR3 is CASRSGRYTEAFF. CDR3 nucleotide sequence: TGTGCCAGCAGGTCTGGGAGATACACTGAAGCTTTCTTT. This chain joins TRBV5-5 and TRBJ1-1, with D uncertain. From germline, CDR1 is SGHKS and CDR2 YYEKEE (reference sequence). The CDR3 extends over 13 amino acids. Trimming left V 5 bases short and J 3 bases short, with 11 bases between.

The gene calls are TRBV5-1 and TRBJ1-4; perhaps TRBD1 as D (6 bases). Germline-derived CDR1 and CDR2 are SGHRS and YFSETQ. The CDR3 consists of 13 residues. V lost 2 bases and J lost 8, with 10 bases in between. The CDR3 bases are TGCGCCAGCAGCTTAGCAGGGGAGGAAAAACTGTTTTTT. It is translated as CASSLAGEEKLFF.

This chain connects TRBV5-4 to TRBJ2-3; a possible D gene is TRBD1 (5 bases). V dropped 0 bases and J dropped 6 bases, with 8 bases sitting between them. This CDR3 is 13 amino acids long. Germline loops: CDR1 SGHNT, CDR2 YYREEE (reference sequence). DNA of the CDR3: TGTGCCAGCAGCTTGGACAGGAAGGATACGCAGTATTTT. This gives the protein CASSLDRKDTQYF.